The 32 T cell receptor beta chains below were found in one sample sequenced in a study of technical replicates of blood from a few donors. The repertoire was sequenced with immunoSEQ multiplex PCR; TCRdb's copy has only in-frame clones and lacks some. This sample yields some 93,000 clones, of which 95% are seen a single time; roughly 0.28% belongs to the top ten. The sequencing sample was made of T cells isolated from PBMCs. The receptors come from a human donor in good health.

The chain joins TRBV19 to TRBJ1-3, with D possibly being TRBD1 (5 bases). Germline V CDR1 and CDR2: LNHDA, SQIVND (reference sequence). CDR3 length: 13 residues. V was pared by 5 bases and J by 2 bases, with 7 bases between. CDR3 sequence reads: CASSRGAGNTIYF. The CDR3 DNA reads TGTGCCAGTAGTCGGGGGGCTGGAAACACCATATATTTT.

The genes are TRBV13 and TRBJ1-5; 9 bases line up with TRBD1. In germline, CDR1 is PRHDT, CDR2 FYEKMQ (reference sequence). With 5 bases clipped from V and 3 bases from J, the junction kept 5 bases outside the gene matches. There are 15 residues in the CDR3. CDR3 sequence: CASSQTGGFNQPQHF. The CDR3 DNA reads TGTGCCAGCAGCCAAACAGGGGGCTTCAATCAGCCCCAGCATTTT.

The J gene is TRBJ1-2, the V gene TRBV25-1; maybe TRBD1 (6 bases). The V gene's germline CDR1 is MGHDK and CDR2 SYGVNS. V gave up 2 bases and J gave up 7 bases, with 17 bases separating them. The CDR3 is made up of 15 amino acids. Written as DNA, the CDR3 is TGTGCCAGCAGTGAAACGGACAGACCCTCGGTTGGCTACACCTTC. Protein product: CASSETDRPSVGYTF.

The chain links TRBV30 to TRBJ1-5; 9 bases fit TRBD1. CDR1 is GTSNPN, CDR2 SVGIG, per germline (reference sequence). The CDR3 is 13 amino acids. V lost 0 bases, J lost 7 bases, and 1 base stayed unmatched. The CDR3 DNA follows: TGTGCCTGGAGTGTAGGGACAGGGCAGCCCCAGCATTTT. It codes for CAWSVGTGQPQHF.

This sequence joins TRBV2 and TRBJ2-7, with 7 nucleotides matching TRBD2. This CDR3 spans 13 amino acids. Looked up from germline, CDR1 is SNHLY and CDR2 is FYNNEI. With 3 bases clipped from V and 3 bases from J, the junction kept 2 bases outside the gene matches. CDR3 residues: CASSDAGDYEQYF. CDR3 in DNA: TGTGCCAGCAGTGATGCGGGGGACTACGAGCAGTACTTC.

This chain uses TRBV25-1 with TRBJ2-7; TRBD2 matches at 11 bases. The CDR3 covers 17 residues. The V segment lost 3 bases and the J segment 4 bases; nucleotides outside the gene matches: 11. CDR1 and CDR2 (germline): MGHDK, SYGVNS. The CDR3 here is CASSDVAGGPNKYEQYF. In DNA, the CDR3 is TGTGCCAGCAGTGACGTAGCGGGAGGGCCGAACAAGTACGAGCAGTACTTC.

Here the CDR3 reads CSRGGEYGYTF. The CDR3 nucleotides read TGTTCTCGGGGGGGCGAGTATGGCTACACCTTC. This chain joins TRBV30 and TRBJ1-2; possible D gene TRBD1, 6 bases. This CDR3 region has 11 residues. Germline CDR1 and CDR2: GTSNPN and SVGIG (reference sequence).

The chain joins TRBV5-1 to TRBJ2-5; 11 bases are a match to TRBD1. CDR3 length: 15 amino acids. Germline lookup yields CDR1 SGHRS and CDR2 YFSETQ. Germline trimming cut 3 bases from V and 5 bases from J; bases unmatched to any gene: 6. The CDR3 region has the DNA TGCGCCAGCAGCTCTACCGGGACAGGGGGGGAGACCCAGTACTTC. Translation: CASSSTGTGGETQYF.

This chain joins TRBV19 and TRBJ1-5, with a possible D match to TRBD1 (6 bases). Germline CDR1 is LNHDA and CDR2 is SQIVND (reference sequence). V was pared by 5 bases and J by 6 bases, with 14 bases between. The CDR3 sequence is 14 residues long. The CDR3 here is CASSLNRESQPQHF. As DNA, the CDR3 is TGTGCCAGTAGTCTAAACAGGGAGAGTCAGCCCCAGCATTTT.

V and J are TRBV5-1 and TRBJ1-4, with a weak D call TRBD1 (6 bases). CDR1 is SGHRS and CDR2 is YFSETQ in the germline V gene. The CDR3 extends over 12 amino acids. Deletions cut 8 bases from V and 8 bases from J, with 13 bases between. CDR3 nucleotides: TGCGCCAGTACAGGGCTCGGGGAAAAACTGTTTTTT. As protein: CASTGLGEKLFF.

The chain has TRBV19 and TRBJ1-4, with a tentative D call TRBD1 (6 bases). Germline CDR1 is LNHDA and CDR2 is SQIVND (reference sequence). The CDR3 contains 15 residues. The V end lost 5 bases, the J end lost 2 bases, and 12 bases lay between the germline ends. CDR3 sequence (DNA): TGTGCCAGTAGTTCGGCAGGGGCGACTAATGAAAAACTGTTTTTT. Translating it yields CASSSAGATNEKLFF.

The chain couples TRBV29-1 to TRBJ2-3; D call uncertain. This CDR3 spans 15 amino acids. Trimming cost V 0 bases and J 8 bases, with 18 bases left between them. Germline loops: CDR1 SQVTM, CDR2 ANQGSEA. CDR3 nucleotides: TGCAGCGTTGAAGATCTAGGAATAGCCACCGGTACGCAGTATTTT. This encodes CSVEDLGIATGTQYF.

V and J are TRBV27 and TRBJ2-7, with D possibly matching TRBD2 (5 bases). CDR3 length: 15 amino acids. From germline, CDR1 is MNHEY and CDR2 SMNVEV (reference sequence). V lost 7 bases, J lost 2 bases, and 18 bases lay in between. The CDR3 DNA reads as TGTGCCAGCACTGAACGTGCGGAGGAGACCTACGAGCAGTACTTC. Its protein is CASTERAEETYEQYF.

The chain recombines TRBV10-3 with TRBJ1-3; D gene unclear. There are 19 residues in the CDR3. Germline V gene lookup returns CDR1 ENHRY and CDR2 SYGVKD. The ends were cut back, 5 bases at V and 0 bases at J, with 23 bases in the middle. CDR3 sequence reads: CAISRVGIYSQSSGNTIYF. Written as DNA, the CDR3 is TGTGCCATCAGTCGGGTCGGGATTTACAGTCAATCCTCTGGAAACACCATATATTTT.

The CDR3 DNA follows: TGTGCCAGCAGGGAGACAGGGAAAAGGCAGTACTTC. Its translation is CASRETGKRQYF. This sequence joins TRBV2 and TRBJ2-7, with 7 bases that match TRBD1. This CDR3 comprises 12 residues. With 6 bases clipped from V and 9 bases from J, the junction kept 8 bases outside the gene matches. Looked up from germline, CDR1 is SNHLY and CDR2 is FYNNEI.

This rearrangement joins TRBV4-1 to TRBJ1-4; D is perhaps TRBD1 (5 bases). Trimming removed 2 bases from V and 0 bases from J, with 10 bases in between. This CDR3 is 16 amino acids long. CDR1 is MGHRA and CDR2 is YSYEKL in the germline V gene. This CDR3 is CASSQLPQATNEKLFF. CDR3 nucleotide sequence: TGCGCCAGCAGCCAACTACCACAGGCAACTAATGAAAAACTGTTTTTT.

V is TRBV4-2 and J is TRBJ1-1, with D possibly TRBD1 on 5 matching bases. The CDR3 runs to 12 residues. V was pared by 4 bases and J by 6 bases, with 9 bases between. Germline V gives CDR1 LGHNA, CDR2 YNFKEQ. For the CDR3, the DNA is TGTGCCAGCAGCCGGGGCCTGGCTGAAGCTTTCTTT. As protein: CASSRGLAEAFF.

The genes are TRBV6-5 and TRBJ2-1; the D is unclear. The ends were cut back, 8 bases at V and 3 bases at J, with 11 bases in the middle. The CDR3 consists of 13 residues. The V gene's germline CDR1 is MNHEY and CDR2 SVGAGI. The chain's CDR3 is CASSTRYYNEQFF. CDR3 coding DNA: TGTGCCAGCTCGACAAGATACTACAATGAGCAGTTCTTC.

The chain uses TRBV10-3 and TRBJ2-7; D might be TRBD2 (5 bases). Trimming left V 11 bases short and J 4 bases short, with 18 bases between. The CDR3 covers 13 residues. CDR1 and CDR2 from the germline V gene are ENHRY and SYGVKD. In DNA, the CDR3 is TGTGCCGGCTCCCGGGAAGAGAGGTACGAGCAGTACTTC. As protein: CAGSREERYEQYF.

V gene TRBV4-2 combines with J gene TRBJ2-7; TRBD2 matches 10 bases. With V trimmed by 4 bases and J by 2 bases, 8 bases remained unmatched. The length of the CDR3 is 16 residues. Germline-derived CDR1 and CDR2 are LGHNA and YNFKEQ. The CDR3 sequence is CASSPTVSGRAYEQYF. As DNA, the CDR3 is TGTGCCAGCAGCCCCACGGTCAGCGGGAGGGCCTACGAGCAGTACTTC.

The rearrangement joins TRBV11-3 to TRBJ1-2; unclear D gene. CDR1 SGHNT and CDR2 YENEEA come from the germline V gene. The length of the CDR3 is 14 residues. V was clipped by 5 bases and J by 3 bases, with 13 bases between them. CDR3 bases: TGTGCCAGCAGCCCCTCCCCACTTGACTATGGCTACACCTTC. Translated: CASSPSPLDYGYTF.

This sequence joins TRBV29-1 and TRBJ2-1, with D perhaps matching TRBD2 (5 bases). CDR3 size: 12 residues. The germline V gene has CDR1 SQVTM and CDR2 ANQGSEA. The ends were cut back, 2 bases at V and 8 bases at J, with 10 bases in the middle. The CDR3 nucleotides read TGCAGCGTTGAATGGTCTAGCCATGAGCAGTTCTTC. This encodes CSVEWSSHEQFF.

This sequence joins TRBV7-2 and TRBJ1-6; 9 nucleotides align to TRBD1. After removal of 4 bases from V and 7 bases from J, the junction contained 11 bases not matched to a gene. Per germline, CDR1 SGHTA and CDR2 FQGNSA. The CDR3 is 17 residues long. The CDR3 loop reads CASSYNRGGQGNSPLHF. The CDR3 DNA follows: TGTGCCAGCAGCTACAACCGGGGGGGACAGGGAAATTCACCCCTCCACTTT.

V gene TRBV19 combines with J gene TRBJ1-2; 10 nucleotides match TRBD1. CDR1 is LNHDA and CDR2 is SQIVND in the germline V gene (reference sequence). The CDR3 contains 15 residues. V gave up 4 bases and J gave up 2 bases; unmatched junction bases: 4. The CDR3 coding sequence is TGTGCCAGTAGTACCGGGACAGGGGTCAACTATGGCTACACCTTC. Encoded protein: CASSTGTGVNYGYTF.

This rearrangement joins TRBV18 to TRBJ1-5; D not certain. The germline CDR1 and CDR2 sequences are KGHSH and LQKENI. V lost 1 base, J lost 1 base, and 11 bases lay in between. CDR3 size: 16 residues. The CDR3 region has the DNA TGTGCCAGCTCACCACTTGATCGGTCAAGCAATCAGCCCCAGCATTTT. Protein product: CASSPLDRSSNQPQHF.

In this sample, this clone turned up once. This rearrangement joins TRBV15 to TRBJ2-3, with 8 bases lining up with TRBD2. J lost 2 bases, V lost 2 bases, and 18 bases had no gene match. The CDR3 extends over 20 amino acids. The germline CDR1 and CDR2 sequences are LNHNV and YYDKDF (reference sequence). CDR3 residues: CATSRPFSPTSEDFTDTQYF. DNA of the CDR3: TGTGCCACCAGCAGACCGTTTTCCCCGACTAGCGAAGATTTCACAGATACGCAGTATTTT.

This chain links TRBV28 with TRBJ2-6; tentative D call: TRBD1 (5 bases). This CDR3 has 16 amino acids. Per the germline V gene, CDR1 is MDHEN and CDR2 is SYDVKM. Trimming removed 6 bases at V and 0 bases at J, with 12 bases between. The CDR3 DNA reads TGTGCCAGCAGCCTAGGGGCAGGCTCTGGGGCCAACGTCCTGACTTTC. Translation gives CASSLGAGSGANVLTF.

The chain combines TRBV6-4 with TRBJ2-3, with 8 bases fitting TRBD2. This CDR3 has 15 amino acids. Trimming at V came to 5 bases and at J to 1 base, leaving 5 bases not matched to a gene. Looked up from germline, CDR1 is MRHNA and CDR2 is SNTAGT. As DNA, the CDR3 is TGTGCCAGCAGTCCTACTAGCGGACGCACAGATACGCAGTATTTT. It is translated as CASSPTSGRTDTQYF.

V and J are TRBV7-3 and TRBJ2-1, with 12 bases aligning to TRBD2. The CDR3 loop spans 17 amino acids. J lost 6 bases, V lost 1 base, and 7 bases had no gene match. Germline loops: CDR1 SGHTA, CDR2 FQGTGA. CDR3 region: CASSLIRASGGANEQFF. The CDR3 nucleotides are TGTGCCAGCAGCTTAATAAGGGCTAGCGGGGGGGCCAATGAGCAGTTCTTC.

This clone was recorded once. The rearrangement uses TRBV4-1 and TRBJ2-7, with D hard to call. This CDR3 contains 14 residues. CDR1 MGHRA and CDR2 YSYEKL come from the germline V gene. V dropped 1 base and J dropped 7 bases, with 14 bases sitting between them. The chain's CDR3 is CASSQGFGAREQYF. The CDR3 nucleotides read TGCGCCAGCAGCCAAGGGTTCGGAGCTCGGGAGCAGTACTTC.

The gene calls are TRBV7-9 and TRBJ2-5; maybe TRBD2 (5 bases). V dropped 1 base and J dropped 6 bases, with 9 bases sitting between them. The germline V gene has CDR1 SEHNR and CDR2 FQNEAQ (reference sequence). This CDR3 spans 13 amino acids. The chain's CDR3 is CASSLGSEQTQYF. In DNA, the CDR3 is TGTGCCAGCAGCTTAGGTAGCGAGCAGACCCAGTACTTC.

Written as DNA, the CDR3 is TGTGCCAGCAGTGGACCCGGGACAGGGTTGTACGAGCAGTACTTC. Translated, it gives CASSGPGTGLYEQYF. The chain uses TRBV6-1 and TRBJ2-7, with TRBD1 matching over 9 bases. The CDR3 has 15 amino acids. Germline values: CDR1 MNHNS, CDR2 SASEGT. J gave up 4 bases and V 4 bases, and 8 bases lay outside the gene matches.